The 29 T cell receptor beta chains presented below share a single source sample, sequenced in a study of low-dose radiotherapy and immunotherapy resistance in tumors. Alpha and beta chains were covered, as first-strand cDNA relied on TRAV- and TRBV-specific primers. An approximately 19-cycle PCR with a constant-region primer and V-primer adapter amplified TCRs. TCRdb processed the reads anew with MiXCR; each CDR3 protein has one entry. The repertoire holds thousands of distinct CDR3 sequences, around 60% seen once, with more than 8.5% in the top ten. The source of these receptors is a human donor with advanced metastatic prostate, ovarian, gallbladder or colorectal cancer (not recorded which). This table probably holds off-target reads from a library built for another chain.

The chain is built from TRBV4-1 and TRBJ2-3, with 8 bases matching TRBD2. Germline V gene lookup returns CDR1 MGHRA and CDR2 YSYEKL. CDR3 length: 17 residues. V trimming: 4 bases; J trimming: 3 bases; junction bases outside the gene matches: 12. CDR3 region: CASSREVKAGATDTQYF. The CDR3 DNA reads TGCGCCAGCAGCCGAGAAGTGAAAGCGGGGGCAACAGATACGCAGTATTTT.

This chain links TRBV5-1 with TRBJ2-7, with a weak D call TRBD1 (5 bases). Germline lookup yields CDR1 SGHRS and CDR2 YFSETQ. V was pared by 4 bases and J by 2 bases, with 10 bases between. The CDR3 contains 13 residues. The chain's CDR3 is CASSPSGTYEQYF. Written as DNA, the CDR3 is TGCGCCAGCAGCCCCTCAGGGACCTACGAGCAGTACTTC.

The sample holds a few counts of this clonotype. The V call is TRBV10-3, the J call TRBJ2-5, with TRBD2 matching 9 bases. The J segment lost 5 bases and the V segment lost 7 bases, leaving 8 bases of the junction unmatched. The CDR3 extends over 14 amino acids. Per germline, CDR1 ENHRY and CDR2 SYGVKD. The CDR3 DNA sequence: TGTGCCATCAAGACTAGCGGCGAGGGGGAGACCCAGTACTTC. It codes for CAIKTSGEGETQYF.

The chain joins TRBV10-3 to TRBJ1-6; 9 bases line up with TRBD1. Germline lookup yields CDR1 ENHRY and CDR2 SYGVKD. V lost 4 bases and J lost 13; bases outside the gene matches: 8. There are 14 residues in the CDR3. CDR3 DNA sequence: TGTGCCATCAGTGGGGACAGGGCCGGAGGGCCCCTCCACTTT. It specifies CAISGDRAGGPLHF.

The rearrangement uses TRBV10-3 and TRBJ2-2; 7 bases line up with TRBD2. From germline, CDR1 is ENHRY and CDR2 SYGVKD. The CDR3 contains 14 residues. Trimming took 3 bases from V and 3 from J; bases not matched to a gene: 1. Here the CDR3 DNA reads TGTGCCATCAGTGATGCGGGGGACACCGGGGAGCTGTTTTTT. Its translation is CAISDAGDTGELFF.

The chain joins TRBV28 to TRBJ1-2; D is undetermined. This CDR3 contains 14 residues. The germline V gene encodes CDR1 MDHEN and CDR2 SYDVKM. The V end was cut by 4 bases, the J end by 5 bases, with 14 bases between. The CDR3 DNA reads as TGTGCCAGCAGTTCGGACTGGGCTGGTTATGGCTACACCTTC. It encodes CASSSDWAGYGYTF.

The chain carries TRBV6-2 or TRBV6-3 and TRBJ2-2, with 8 nucleotides matching TRBD2. The CDR3 extends over 19 amino acids. V shed 2 bases and J 4 bases; nucleotides not matched to a gene: 15. Germline V gene data show CDR1 as MNHEY and CDR2 as SVGEGT. The CDR3 sequence: CASSYTSGAGAQGTGELFF. DNA of the CDR3: TGTGCCAGCAGTTACACCTCAGGAGCGGGGGCCCAGGGCACCGGGGAGCTGTTTTTT.

The J gene is TRBJ2-3, the V gene TRBV28; TRBD2 matches at 10 bases. The ends lost 9 bases at V and 8 bases at J; junction bases unmatched: 17. The CDR3 is 16 residues long. The V gene's germline CDR1 is MDHEN and CDR2 SYDVKM. CDR3 in amino acids: CASGFIAGGSIGTQYF. CDR3 nucleotide sequence: TGTGCCAGTGGGTTTATAGCGGGAGGATCAATTGGTACGCAGTATTTT.

The chain combines TRBV7-9 with TRBJ2-1; TRBD1 matches 8 bases. CDR1 and CDR2 (germline): SEHNR, FQNEAQ (reference sequence). The junction had 10 bases not matched to a gene; V was cut back by 2 bases and J by 7 bases. This CDR3 has 16 amino acids. The chain's CDR3 is CASSLPETGVKNEQFF. The CDR3, as DNA: TGTGCCAGCAGCTTACCGGAGACAGGGGTGAAAAATGAGCAGTTCTTC.

V usage is TRBV6-2 or TRBV6-3 and J usage is TRBJ2-3, with D possibly TRBD2 on 5 matching bases. V lost 5 bases and J 6 bases, leaving 15 bases between the germline ends. CDR1 and CDR2 (germline): MNHEY, SVGEGT. CDR3 length: 14 amino acids. The CDR3 DNA reads TGTGCCAGCAGTGACTACGGATCGTCGGATACGCAGTATTTT. It yields the protein CASSDYGSSDTQYF.

The chain links TRBV10-3 to TRBJ2-5; D remains unclear. The CDR3 spans 13 residues. Trimming took 6 bases from V and 2 from J, leaving 10 bases between them. Germline CDR1 and CDR2: ENHRY and SYGVKD. CDR3: CAIRGKGQETQYF. DNA of the CDR3: TGTGCCATCAGGGGAAAGGGACAAGAGACCCAGTACTTC.

This clonotype was seen more than once but under ten times. V and J are TRBV28 and TRBJ2-5; possibly TRBD2 for D (6 bases). CDR3 size: 14 residues. Trimming shortened V by 6 bases and J by 5 bases, and 16 bases separated the two germline ends. Germline CDR1 reads MDHEN; CDR2 reads SYDVKM. CDR3 loop: CASSLEGGGETQYF. CDR3 in DNA: TGTGCCAGCAGCCTCGAGGGAGGTGGCGAGACCCAGTACTTC.

This clonotype was found a few times. CDR3: CASRTGMAYNEQFF. CDR3 DNA: TGTGCCAGCAGGACAGGTATGGCCTACAATGAGCAGTTCTTC. This chain connects TRBV5-6 to TRBJ2-1, with D maybe TRBD1 (6 bases). The CDR3 sequence is 14 residues long. Germline V lookup: CDR1 SGHDT, CDR2 YYEEEE. V was shortened by 5 bases and J by 2 bases, with 11 bases between the two germline ends.

This chain uses TRBV4-2 with TRBJ2-3; tentative D call: TRBD1 (6 bases). This CDR3 is built from 15 residues. The V end lost 0 bases, the J end lost 5 bases, and 12 bases lay between the germline ends. Germline values: CDR1 LGHNA, CDR2 YNFKEQ. CDR3 bases: TGTGCCAGCAGCCAAGATGTGGGGGCGGTAGATACGCAGTATTTT. Amino acid sequence: CASSQDVGAVDTQYF.

This clonotype was seen once. The rearrangement uses TRBV5-1 and TRBJ2-3; D call uncertain. Germline lookup yields CDR1 SGHRS and CDR2 YFSETQ. This CDR3 spans 12 amino acids. V dropped 5 bases and J dropped 4 bases, with 8 bases sitting between them. As DNA, the CDR3 is TGCGCCAGCAGTACTGGTTCAGATACGCAGTATTTT. Encoded protein: CASSTGSDTQYF.

The chain carries TRBV14 and TRBJ2-7; possibly TRBD1 for D (7 bases). This CDR3 has 20 residues. CDR1 is SGHDN, CDR2 FVKESK, per germline. V was trimmed by 0 bases and J by 1 base, leaving 25 bases between them. This chain's CDR3 is CASSQDVYRTGYSGSYEQYF. The CDR3, as DNA: TGTGCCAGCAGCCAAGATGTTTATAGGACAGGTTATAGCGGATCCTACGAGCAGTACTTC.

The gene calls are TRBV11-2 and TRBJ2-2, with TRBD1 matching over 8 bases. V shed 1 base and J 7 bases; nucleotides not matched to a gene: 5. Germline CDR1 is SGHAT and CDR2 is FQNNGV. This CDR3 is 15 amino acids long. CDR3 DNA sequence: TGTGCCAGCAGCTTAGGGGACAGGCGACACGGGGAGCTGTTTTTT. Its protein product is CASSLGDRRHGELFF.

The gene calls are TRBV29-1 and TRBJ1-2, with 7 bases aligning to TRBD1. There are 12 residues in the CDR3. Germline CDR1 is SQVTM and CDR2 is ANQGSEA. Trimming at V came to 6 bases and at J to 8 bases, leaving 9 bases not matched to a gene. CDR3 protein: CSVEGAAEGYTF. The CDR3 DNA reads TGCAGCGTGGAGGGGGCCGCCGAGGGCTACACCTTC.

The chain has TRBV6-2 or TRBV6-3 and TRBJ1-1, with D possibly TRBD1 on 6 matching bases. In germline, CDR1 is MNHEY, CDR2 SVGEGT. V lost 6 bases and J 0 bases, leaving 14 bases between the germline ends. The CDR3 runs to 15 residues. DNA for the CDR3: TGTGCCAGCAGGACGGGACACACCCTGAACACTGAAGCTTTCTTT. It encodes CASRTGHTLNTEAFF.

There are a few counts of this clonotype. This rearrangement joins TRBV4-1 to TRBJ2-7; 8 positions agree with TRBD1. The CDR3 length is 17 residues. Trimming at V came to 0 bases and at J to 2 bases, leaving 9 bases not matched to a gene. CDR1 and CDR2 from the germline V gene are MGHRA and YSYEKL. The DNA of the CDR3 is TGCGCCAGCAGCCAAGATTTAACCTGGACAGGGACCTACGAGCAGTACTTC. This encodes CASSQDLTWTGTYEQYF.

J is TRBJ2-6 and V is TRBV29-1, with D perhaps matching TRBD2 (6 bases). Trimming shortened V by 4 bases and J by 0 bases, and 7 bases separated the two germline ends. This CDR3 spans 14 amino acids. Germline V lookup: CDR1 SQVTM, CDR2 ANQGSEA. CDR3 loop: CSVGRDSGANVLTF. The CDR3 region has the DNA TGCAGCGTTGGGAGGGACTCTGGGGCCAACGTCCTGACTTTC.

The chain combines TRBV6-8 with TRBJ1-5; 7 nucleotides match TRBD1. This CDR3 contains 18 residues. The germline gives CDR1 MNHGY, CDR2 SAAAGT. The trim removed 5 bases at V and 1 base at J, leaving 14 bases unmatched. CDR3 amino acids: CASSDRLPGQLSNQPQHF. CDR3 in DNA: TGTGCCAGCAGTGACCGTCTCCCGGGACAGTTAAGCAATCAGCCCCAGCATTTT.

This sequence joins TRBV12-3 or TRBV12-4 and TRBJ1-2, with 8 nucleotides matching TRBD1. The junction had 4 bases not matched to a gene; V was cut back by 6 bases and J by 4 bases. This CDR3 is built from 13 residues. The DNA of the CDR3 is TGTGCCAGCAGCCTAGGACAGGGCTATGGCTACACCTTC. This encodes CASSLGQGYGYTF.

This chain links TRBV12-3 or TRBV12-4 with TRBJ2-1; possible D gene TRBD2, 7 bases. This CDR3 contains 16 residues. Trimming stripped 6 bases from V and 2 bases from J, with 17 bases between. This chain's CDR3 is CASRPRGAGAYNEQFF. The CDR3 DNA follows: TGTGCCAGCAGGCCACGGGGGGCAGGGGCCTACAATGAGCAGTTCTTC.

This clonotype was observed a handful of times. The chain links TRBV10-3 to TRBJ2-7; TRBD1 agrees at 9 bases. The CDR3 has 14 amino acids. The V segment lost 3 bases and the J segment 6 bases; nucleotides outside the gene matches: 6. CDR1 ENHRY and CDR2 SYGVKD come from the germline V gene. The CDR3: CAISEDRGSVEQYF. The CDR3 nucleotides read TGTGCCATCAGTGAAGACAGGGGGTCGGTCGAGCAGTACTTC.

The chain links TRBV14 to TRBJ2-2; D gene uncertain. Trimming removed 2 bases from V and 8 bases from J, with 9 bases in between. CDR3 length: 13 amino acids. Germline CDR1 is SGHDN and CDR2 is FVKESK. CDR3 coding DNA: TGTGCCAGCAGCCAATATCTCGCTGGGGAGCTGTTTTTT. Protein product: CASSQYLAGELFF.

The chain links TRBV12-5 to TRBJ2-7, with 7 bases fitting TRBD1. This CDR3 comprises 15 residues. The germline V gene has CDR1 LGHNT and CDR2 FRNRAP. Trimming cost V 6 bases and J 1 base; bases outside gene matches: 9. The CDR3 DNA is TGTGCTAGTGGACCGGGACAGTTTGGGTCCTACGAGCAGTACTTC. Its translation is CASGPGQFGSYEQYF.

A word on this clonotype: An end of the junction differs from the germline gene, which may be a read error. J is TRBJ2-3 and V is TRBV7-6; D is ambiguous. This CDR3 spans 13 amino acids. Per the germline V gene, CDR1 is SGHVS and CDR2 is FNYEAQ. The chain's CDR3 is CASSYRVSDTQYF. The CDR3 nucleotides read TGTGCTAGCAGCTACCGAGTCTCAGATACGCAGTATTTT.

This clonotype showed up just once. The chain recombines TRBV6-1 with TRBJ1-6; D is possibly TRBD1 (5 bases). Germline loops: CDR1 MNHNS, CDR2 SASEGT. This CDR3 is built from 16 residues. With 5 bases removed from V and 6 bases from J, the gap between germline ends came to 17 bases. The CDR3 spells CASSFAGGGINSPLHF. The CDR3 region has the DNA TGTGCCAGCAGTTTCGCCGGGGGGGGGATTAATTCACCCCTCCACTTT.